This T cell receptor (beta chain) appears in the sequencing data of a study of prognosis after radiotherapy for stage I lung cancer. Study summary: Tumor types were squamous cell carcinoma in roughly 7 patients, adenocarcinoma in about a dozen. None of the patients had concurrent treatment alongside stereotactic body radiotherapy.

General study results and limits: For the expanded TCR clones, whether they were tumor-specific was not determined. Gene usage of TRBV and TRBJ reportedly differed between patients with and without metastases.

Points on this clonotype: Antigen unknown. This likely came from a read error, as a far larger clone is one base away.

Two-round multiplex PCR amplified TCR beta CDR3 from genomic DNA. With primers specific to each TRBV and TRBJ gene, the first-round PCR was performed. TCRdb analysed the multiplex PCR reads with MiXCR anew, one entry per CDR3 protein. Of 24,000 or so distinct CDR3 sequences listed, approximately 40% were seen once; the top ten hold under 25%. The CDR3 loop spans 14 amino acids. Germline V gene sequence: CDR1 MNHGY, CDR2 SAAAGT. The trim removed 7 bases at V and 1 base at J, leaving 6 bases unmatched. The sequencing used PBMCs, collected before or after stereotactic body radiation therapy (not recorded which). This TCR was recovered from a donor aged 50 or older with non-small cell lung cancer. The chain carries TRBV6-8 and TRBJ2-7; 8 nucleotides line up with TRBD2. CDR3 nucleotides: TGTGCCAGCACCACAGGGACTAGTTCCTACGAGCAGTACTTC. This sequence encodes CASTTGTSSYEQYF.